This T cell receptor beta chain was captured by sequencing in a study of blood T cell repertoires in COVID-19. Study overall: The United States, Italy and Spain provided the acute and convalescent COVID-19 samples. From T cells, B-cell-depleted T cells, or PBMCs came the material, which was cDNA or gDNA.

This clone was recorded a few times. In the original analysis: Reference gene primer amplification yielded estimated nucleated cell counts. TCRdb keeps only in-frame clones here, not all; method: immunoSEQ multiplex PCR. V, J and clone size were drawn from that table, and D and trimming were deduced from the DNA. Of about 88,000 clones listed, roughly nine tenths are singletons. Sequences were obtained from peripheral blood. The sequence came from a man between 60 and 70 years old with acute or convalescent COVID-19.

The CDR3 DNA reads TGTGCCAGCTCACCCGAACAGGGGGCAAGAGATACGCAGTATTTT. Its translation is CASSPEQGARDTQYF. This sequence joins TRBV18 and TRBJ2-3; 9 nucleotides align to TRBD1. J was trimmed by 5 bases and V by 3 bases; bases with no gene match: 6. Germline V gene data show CDR1 as KGHSH and CDR2 as LQKENI. The CDR3 extends over 15 amino acids.